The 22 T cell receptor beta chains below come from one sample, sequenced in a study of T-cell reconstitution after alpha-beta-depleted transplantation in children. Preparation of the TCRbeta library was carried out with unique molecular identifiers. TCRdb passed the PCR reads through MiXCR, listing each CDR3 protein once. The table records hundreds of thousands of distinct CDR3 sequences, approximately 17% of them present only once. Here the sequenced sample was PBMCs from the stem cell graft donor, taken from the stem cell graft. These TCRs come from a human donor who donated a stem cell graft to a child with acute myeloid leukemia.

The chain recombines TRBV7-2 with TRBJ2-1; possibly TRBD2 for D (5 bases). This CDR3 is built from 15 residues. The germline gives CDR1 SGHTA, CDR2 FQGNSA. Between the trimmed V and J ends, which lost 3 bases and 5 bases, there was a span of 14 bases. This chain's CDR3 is CASSLDGLDHNEQFF. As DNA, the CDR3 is TGTGCCAGCAGCTTGGACGGACTGGACCACAATGAGCAGTTCTTC.

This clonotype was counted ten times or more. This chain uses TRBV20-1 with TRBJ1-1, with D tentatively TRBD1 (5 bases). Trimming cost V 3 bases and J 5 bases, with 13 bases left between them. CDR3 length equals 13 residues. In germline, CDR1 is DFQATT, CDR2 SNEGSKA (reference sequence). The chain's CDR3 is CSARYRRNTEAFF. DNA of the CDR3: TGCAGTGCTAGGTACAGGAGGAATACTGAAGCTTTCTTT.

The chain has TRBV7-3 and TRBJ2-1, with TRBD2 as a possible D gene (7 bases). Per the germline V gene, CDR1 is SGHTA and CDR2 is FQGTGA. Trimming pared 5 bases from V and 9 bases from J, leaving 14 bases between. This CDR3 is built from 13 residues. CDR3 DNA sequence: TGTGCCAGCAGCCAGCAAGGGGGGGGTGAGCAGTTCTTC. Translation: CASSQQGGGEQFF.

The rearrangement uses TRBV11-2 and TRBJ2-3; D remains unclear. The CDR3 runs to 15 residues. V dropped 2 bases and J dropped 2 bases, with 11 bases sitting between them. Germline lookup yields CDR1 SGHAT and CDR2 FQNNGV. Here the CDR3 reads CASSLRYADTDTQYF. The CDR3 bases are TGTGCCAGCAGCTTACGATATGCCGACACAGATACGCAGTATTTT.

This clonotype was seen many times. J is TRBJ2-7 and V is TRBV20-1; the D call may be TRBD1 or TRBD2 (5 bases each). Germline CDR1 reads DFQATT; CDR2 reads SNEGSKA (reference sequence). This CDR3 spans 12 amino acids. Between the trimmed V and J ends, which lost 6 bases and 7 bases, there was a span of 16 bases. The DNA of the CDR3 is TGCAGTGCAATGGGGGATGGAGAAGAGCAGTACTTC. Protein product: CSAMGDGEEQYF.

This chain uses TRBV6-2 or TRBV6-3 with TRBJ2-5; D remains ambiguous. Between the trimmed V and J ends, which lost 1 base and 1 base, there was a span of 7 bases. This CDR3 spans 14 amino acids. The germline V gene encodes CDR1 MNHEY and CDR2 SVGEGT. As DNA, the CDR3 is TGTGCCAGCAGTTACTGGCCCCGCCAAGAGACCCAGTACTTC. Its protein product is CASSYWPRQETQYF.

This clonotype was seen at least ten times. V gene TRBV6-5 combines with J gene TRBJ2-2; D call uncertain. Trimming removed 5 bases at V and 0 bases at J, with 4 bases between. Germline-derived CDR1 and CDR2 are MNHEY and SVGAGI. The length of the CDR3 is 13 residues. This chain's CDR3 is CASSPANTGELFF. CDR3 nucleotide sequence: TGTGCCAGCAGTCCGGCGAACACCGGGGAGCTGTTTTTT.

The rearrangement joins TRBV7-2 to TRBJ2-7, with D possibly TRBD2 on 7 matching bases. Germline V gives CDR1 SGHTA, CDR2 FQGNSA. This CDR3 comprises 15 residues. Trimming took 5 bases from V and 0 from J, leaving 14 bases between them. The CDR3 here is CASSQGGDLSYEQYF. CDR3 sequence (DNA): TGTGCCAGCAGCCAAGGGGGGGATCTCTCCTACGAGCAGTACTTC. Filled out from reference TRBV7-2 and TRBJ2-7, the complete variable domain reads GAGVSQSPSNKVTEKGKDVELRCDPISGHTALYWYRQSLGQGLEFLIYFQGNSAPDKSGLPSDRFSAERTGGSVSTLTIQRTQQEDSAVYLCASSQGGDLSYEQYFGPGTRLTVT.

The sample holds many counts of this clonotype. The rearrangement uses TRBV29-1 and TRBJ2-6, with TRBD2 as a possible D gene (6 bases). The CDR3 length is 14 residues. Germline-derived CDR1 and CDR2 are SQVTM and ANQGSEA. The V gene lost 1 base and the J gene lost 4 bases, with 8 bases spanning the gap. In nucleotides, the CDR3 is TGCAGCGTTGAAGGCGGGGACGGGGCCAACGTCCTGACTTTC. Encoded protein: CSVEGGDGANVLTF.

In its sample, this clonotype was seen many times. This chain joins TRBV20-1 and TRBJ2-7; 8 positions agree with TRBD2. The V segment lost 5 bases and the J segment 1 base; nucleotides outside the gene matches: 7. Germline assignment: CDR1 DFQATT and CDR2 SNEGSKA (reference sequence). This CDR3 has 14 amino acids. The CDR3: CSAALGGGSYEQYF. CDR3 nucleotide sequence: TGCAGTGCTGCCCTCGGGGGGGGATCCTACGAGCAGTACTTC.

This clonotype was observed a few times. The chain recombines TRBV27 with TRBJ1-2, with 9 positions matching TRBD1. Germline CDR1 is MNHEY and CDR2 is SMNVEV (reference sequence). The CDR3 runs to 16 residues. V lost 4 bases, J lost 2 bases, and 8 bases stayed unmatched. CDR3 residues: CASSSIGTGRNYGYTF. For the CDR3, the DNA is TGTGCCAGCAGTTCTATAGGGACAGGGAGGAACTATGGCTACACCTTC.

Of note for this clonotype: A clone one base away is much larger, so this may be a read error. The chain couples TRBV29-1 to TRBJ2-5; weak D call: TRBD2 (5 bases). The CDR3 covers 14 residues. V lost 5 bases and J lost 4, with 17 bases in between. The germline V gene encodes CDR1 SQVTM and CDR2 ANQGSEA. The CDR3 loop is CSVRGGLAVETQYF. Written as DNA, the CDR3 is TGCAGCGTTCGCGGAGGTCTAGCAGTAGAGACCCAGTACTTC.

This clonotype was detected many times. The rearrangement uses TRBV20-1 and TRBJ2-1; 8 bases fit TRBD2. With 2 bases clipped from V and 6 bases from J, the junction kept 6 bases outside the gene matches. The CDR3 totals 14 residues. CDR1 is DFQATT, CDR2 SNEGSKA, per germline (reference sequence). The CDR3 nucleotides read TGCAGTGCTAGAAAGCGCGGGGGGCCCAATGAGCAGTTCTTC. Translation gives CSARKRGGPNEQFF.

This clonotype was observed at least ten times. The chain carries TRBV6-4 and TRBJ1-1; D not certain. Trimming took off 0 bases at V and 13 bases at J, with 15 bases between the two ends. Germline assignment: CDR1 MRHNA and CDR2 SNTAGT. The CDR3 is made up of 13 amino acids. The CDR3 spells CASSDSKTPSDFF. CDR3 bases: TGTGCCAGCAGTGACTCAAAGACGCCCTCGGATTTCTTT.

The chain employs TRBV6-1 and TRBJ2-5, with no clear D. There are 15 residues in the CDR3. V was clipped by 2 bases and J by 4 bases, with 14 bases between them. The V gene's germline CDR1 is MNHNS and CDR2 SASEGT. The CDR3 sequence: CASSELGEERETQYF. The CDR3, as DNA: TGTGCCAGCAGTGAATTGGGCGAGGAGAGAGAGACCCAGTACTTC.

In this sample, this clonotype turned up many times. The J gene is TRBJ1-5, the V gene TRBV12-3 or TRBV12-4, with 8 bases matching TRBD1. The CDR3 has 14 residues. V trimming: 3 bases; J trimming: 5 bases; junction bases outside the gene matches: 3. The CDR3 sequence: CASSLGTGYQPQHF. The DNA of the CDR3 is TGTGCCAGCAGTTTGGGGACAGGCTATCAGCCCCAGCATTTT.

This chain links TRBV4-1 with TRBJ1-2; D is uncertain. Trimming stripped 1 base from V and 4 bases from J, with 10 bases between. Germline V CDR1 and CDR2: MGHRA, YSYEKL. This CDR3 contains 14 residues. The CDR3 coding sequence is TGCGCCAGCAGCCAAGTTGACGGCGTCTATGGCTACACCTTC. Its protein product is CASSQVDGVYGYTF.

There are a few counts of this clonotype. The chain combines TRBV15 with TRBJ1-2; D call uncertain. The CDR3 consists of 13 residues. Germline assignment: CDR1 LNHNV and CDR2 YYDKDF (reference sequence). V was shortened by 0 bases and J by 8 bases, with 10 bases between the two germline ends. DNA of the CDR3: TGTGCCACCAGCAGAGACCTACCCCTAGGCTACACCTTC. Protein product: CATSRDLPLGYTF.

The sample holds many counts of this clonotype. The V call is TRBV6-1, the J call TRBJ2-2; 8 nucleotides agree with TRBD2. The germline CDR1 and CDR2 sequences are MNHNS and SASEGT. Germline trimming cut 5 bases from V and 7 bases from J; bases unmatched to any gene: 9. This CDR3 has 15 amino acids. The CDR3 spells CASSPMAGGGGELFF. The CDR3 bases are TGTGCCAGCAGTCCGATGGCGGGGGGAGGCGGGGAGCTGTTTTTT.

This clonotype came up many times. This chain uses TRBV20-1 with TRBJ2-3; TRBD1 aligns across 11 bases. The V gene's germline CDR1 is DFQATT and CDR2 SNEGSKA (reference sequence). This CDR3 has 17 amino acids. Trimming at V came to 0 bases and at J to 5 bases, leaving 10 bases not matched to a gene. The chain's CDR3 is CSAREPRDRGLLDTQYF. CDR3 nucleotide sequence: TGCAGTGCTAGAGAGCCCCGGGACAGGGGGTTATTAGATACGCAGTATTTT.

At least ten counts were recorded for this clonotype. This CDR3 is CASTLQGTEAFF. CDR3 bases: TGTGCCAGCACCCTGCAGGGTACTGAAGCTTTCTTT. The chain carries TRBV12-3 or TRBV12-4 and TRBJ1-1; D might be TRBD1 (5 bases). The CDR3 spans 12 residues. V was shortened by 7 bases and J by 5 bases, with 11 bases between the two germline ends.

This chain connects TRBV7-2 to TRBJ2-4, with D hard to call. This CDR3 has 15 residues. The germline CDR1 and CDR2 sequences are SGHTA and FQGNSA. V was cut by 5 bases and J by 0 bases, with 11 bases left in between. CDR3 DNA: TGTGCCAGCAGCCTACTGCGGTTAGCCAAAAACATTCAGTACTTC. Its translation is CASSLLRLAKNIQYF.